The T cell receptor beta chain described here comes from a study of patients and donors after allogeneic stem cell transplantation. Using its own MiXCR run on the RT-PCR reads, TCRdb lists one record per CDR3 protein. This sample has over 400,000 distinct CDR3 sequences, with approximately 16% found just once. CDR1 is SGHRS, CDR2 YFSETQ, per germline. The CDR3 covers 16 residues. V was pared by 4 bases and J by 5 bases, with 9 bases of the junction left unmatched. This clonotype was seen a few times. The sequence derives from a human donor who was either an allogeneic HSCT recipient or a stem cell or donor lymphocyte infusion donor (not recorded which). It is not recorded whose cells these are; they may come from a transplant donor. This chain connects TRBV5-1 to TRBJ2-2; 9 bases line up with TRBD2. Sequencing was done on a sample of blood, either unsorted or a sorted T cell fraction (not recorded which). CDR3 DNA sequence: TGCGCCAGCAGCCTACTTAGCGGGAGAAGGACCGGGGAGCTGTTTTTT. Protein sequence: CASSLLSGRRTGELFF.